This is a list of T cell receptor beta chains from one sample in a study of OX40 agonist ivuxolimab in advanced cancers. Produced via immunoSEQ multiplex PCR; TCRdb's table is partial and in-frame only. This sample has 90,000 to 120,000 clones, with 80% to 95% found just once. Sequences were derived from CD4+ or CD8+ T cells sorted from blood, sampled in a trial of the OX40 agonist ivuxolimab. These receptors all come from an adult with an advanced solid tumor such as melanoma, head and neck, liver or kidney cancer. Both conserved end residues are part of each CDR3. D genes are given only for firm matches. Clone sizes are given selectively: once, few, many, or a class where the clone is expanded.

cdr3_aa: CASSSSGTFEAFF; cdr3_nt: TGTGCCAGCAGCTCCTCAGGGACATTTGAAGCTTTCTTT; v_call: TRBV7-9; j_call: TRBJ1-1; d_call: NA; clone_size: NA
cdr3_aa: CASSLTGNTGELFF; cdr3_nt: TGCGCCAGCAGCTTGACAGGGAACACCGGGGAGCTGTTTTTT; v_call: TRBV5-1; j_call: TRBJ2-2; d_call: NA; clone_size: few
cdr3_aa: CASSLEQGAYEQYF; cdr3_nt: TGTGCCAGCAGCTTGGAACAGGGGGCCTACGAGCAGTACTTC; v_call: TRBV5-8; j_call: TRBJ2-7; d_call: TRBD1; clone_size: NA
cdr3_aa: CASYPCNSYEQYF; cdr3_nt: TGCGCCAGCTACCCGTGTAATTCCTACGAGCAGTACTTC; v_call: TRBV4-1; j_call: TRBJ2-7; d_call: NA; clone_size: NA
cdr3_aa: CAWSVGYSGNTIYF; cdr3_nt: TGTGCCTGGAGTGTAGGTTACTCTGGAAACACCATATATTTT; v_call: TRBV30; j_call: TRBJ1-3; d_call: NA; clone_size: NA
cdr3_aa: CASSPYGQGSYGYTF; cdr3_nt: TGTGCCAGTAGCCCTTACGGACAGGGGAGCTATGGCTACACCTTC; v_call: TRBV19; j_call: TRBJ1-2; d_call: TRBD1; clone_size: once
cdr3_aa: CASGPHRSGQGAGANVLTF; cdr3_nt: TGTGCTAGTGGTCCCCATCGATCGGGACAGGGTGCTGGGGCCAACGTCCTGACTTTC; v_call: TRBV12-5; j_call: TRBJ2-6; d_call: TRBD1; clone_size: NA
cdr3_aa: CASGTGPKNYEQYF; cdr3_nt: TGTGCCAGCGGAACCGGGCCGAAAAACTACGAGCAGTACTTC; v_call: TRBV6-4; j_call: TRBJ2-7; d_call: NA; clone_size: NA
cdr3_aa: CASSTRTSGEGNEQFF; cdr3_nt: TGTGCCAGCAGCACCCGGACTAGCGGAGAAGGGAATGAGCAGTTCTTC; v_call: TRBV14; j_call: TRBJ2-1; d_call: TRBD2; clone_size: NA
cdr3_aa: CSVVRPGEQYF; cdr3_nt: TGCAGCGTTGTAAGGCCGGGCGAGCAGTACTTC; v_call: TRBV29-1; j_call: TRBJ2-7; d_call: NA; clone_size: NA